This T cell receptor (beta chain) was sequenced in a study of T-cell reconstitution after alpha-beta-depleted transplantation in children. Researchers prepared the TCRbeta library using unique molecular identifiers, the study reports. TCRdb re-called the PCR reads with MiXCR, one entry per CDR3 protein. The sample shows 230,000 or so distinct CDR3 sequences, around 12% of them seen only once. There are many counts of this clonotype. J was trimmed by 6 bases and V by 2 bases; bases with no gene match: 6. The CDR3 runs to 15 residues. Germline CDR1 and CDR2: SGDLS and YYNGEE. This TCR came from a human donor who donated a stem cell graft to a child with acute lymphoblastic leukemia. The genes are TRBV9 and TRBJ2-1; TRBD2 matches 9 bases. The specimen was PBMCs from the stem cell graft donor, collected from the stem cell graft. CDR3 coding DNA: TGTGCCAGCAGCGTTAGCGGGAGTACCACCAATGAGCAGTTCTTC. This codes for CASSVSGSTTNEQFF.